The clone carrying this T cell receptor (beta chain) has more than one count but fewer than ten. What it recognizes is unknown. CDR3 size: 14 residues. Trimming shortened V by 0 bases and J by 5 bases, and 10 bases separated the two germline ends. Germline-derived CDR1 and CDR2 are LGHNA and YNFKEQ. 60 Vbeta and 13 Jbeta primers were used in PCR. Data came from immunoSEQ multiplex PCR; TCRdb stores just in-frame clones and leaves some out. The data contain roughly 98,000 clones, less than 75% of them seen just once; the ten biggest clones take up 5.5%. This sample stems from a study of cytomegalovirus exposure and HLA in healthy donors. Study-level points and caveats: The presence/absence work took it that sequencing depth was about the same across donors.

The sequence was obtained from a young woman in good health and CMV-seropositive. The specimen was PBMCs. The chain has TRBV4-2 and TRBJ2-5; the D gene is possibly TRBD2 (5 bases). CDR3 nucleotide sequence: TGTGCCAGCAGCCAAGATACGGGGAAGGAGACCCAGTACTTC. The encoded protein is CASSQDTGKETQYF.